The next 27 T cell receptor beta chains were all read from a single sample in a study of molecular identifiers for immune sequencing clone quantification (dated by TCRdb to the late 2010s). Library prep was done by PCR. Data came from an Illumina HiSeq 4000. TCRdb passed the public sequencing reads through fastp at Q25 and MiXCR, retaining productive beta sequences. When rows share a CDR3 protein, they turn into one entry using the most common DNA and genes. Recorded for this sample are 490,000 or so distinct CDR3 sequences; over 20% of them occurred a single time. Around 0.84% of the sample is held by the ten biggest clonotypes. The specimen sequenced was naive CD8+ T cells from blood, with Jurkat cell RNA spiked in. Taken with the paper, the label for cell subset or site translates to: FACS-sorted CD8+CD4-CCR7+CD45RA+ naive T cells. These receptors were obtained from a human donor in good health. Some libraries in this study had Jurkat cell RNA spiked in.

V gene TRBV7-9 combines with J gene TRBJ2-1, with 11 nucleotides matching TRBD1. V shed 4 bases, J shed 8 bases, and the junction held 4 bases outside the gene matches. The CDR3 spans 14 residues. The germline CDR1 and CDR2 sequences are SEHNR and FQNEAQ (reference sequence). The CDR3 coding sequence is TGTGCCAGCAGCTCTGGGACAGGGGGGGATGAGCAGTTCTTC. It encodes CASSSGTGGDEQFF.

Ten or more counts support this clonotype. The chain is built from TRBV14 and TRBJ2-3, with 10 bases fitting TRBD2. The CDR3 loop spans 17 amino acids. CDR1 is SGHDN, CDR2 FVKESK, per germline. With V trimmed by 1 base and J by 2 bases, 6 bases remained unmatched. The CDR3 DNA follows: TGTGCCAGCAGCCAAGGAGGACTAGCGGCCCCCACAGATACGCAGTATTTT. Translating gives CASSQGGLAAPTDTQYF. Together with reference TRBV14 and TRBJ2-3, the CDR3 gives the full variable domain: EAGVTQFPSHSVIEKGQTVTLRCDPISGHDNLYWYRRVMGKEIKFLLHFVKESKQDESGMPNNRFLAERTGGTYSTLKVQPAELEDSGVYFCASSQGGLAAPTDTQYFGPGTRLTVL.

The J gene is TRBJ2-3, the V gene TRBV5-3; 9 nucleotides match TRBD1. The DNA end lines up better with TRBJ1-5; the J call may be wrong. TRBV5-3 is placed among ORFs of uncertain function. CDR3 length: 15 amino acids. The CDR3 is CASSPGQGWTDTQHF. The CDR3 nucleotides are TGTGCCAGCAGCCCGGGACAGGGTTGGACAGATACGCAGCATTTT.

This clonotype occurred a few times. This chain links TRBV19 with TRBJ1-5, with unresolved D. Trimming pared 2 bases from V and 4 bases from J, leaving 12 bases between. Germline CDR1 reads LNHDA; CDR2 reads SQIVND (reference sequence). This CDR3 spans 15 amino acids. CDR3 in amino acids: CASSITEFSNQPQHF. As DNA, the CDR3 is TGTGCCAGTAGTATAACCGAGTTTTCGAATCAGCCCCAGCATTTT. Looking up the rest from reference TRBV19 and TRBJ1-5 gives the full variable domain: DGGITQSPKYLFRKEGQNVTLSCEQNLNHDAMYWYRQDPGQGLRLIYYSQIVNDFQKGDIAEGYSVSREKKESFPLTVTSAQKNPTAFYLCASSITEFSNQPQHFGDGTRLSIL.

This clonotype has ten or more counts. The chain combines TRBV20-1 with TRBJ2-7, with TRBD2 matching over 13 bases. CDR3 length equals 15 residues. The V and J ends lost 0 bases and 5 bases, in that order; junction bases with no gene match: 4. Per the germline V gene, CDR1 is DFQATT and CDR2 is SNEGSKA (reference sequence). The DNA for the CDR3 is TGCAGTGCTAGAGAGTGGACTAGCGGGGGCAACGAGCAGTACTTC. Residues: CSAREWTSGGNEQYF.

This clonotype was detected ten times or more. The chain has TRBV19 and TRBJ1-5; D is uncertain. V was trimmed by 2 bases and J by 7 bases, leaving 12 bases between them. The CDR3 length is 14 residues. The V gene's germline CDR1 is LNHDA and CDR2 SQIVND (reference sequence). CDR3 sequence (DNA): TGTGCCAGTAGTATACCACAGAACATCCAGCCCCAGCATTTT. Translating gives CASSIPQNIQPQHF. Using reference TRBV19 and TRBJ1-5 for the parts outside the CDR3, the full variable domain is DGGITQSPKYLFRKEGQNVTLSCEQNLNHDAMYWYRQDPGQGLRLIYYSQIVNDFQKGDIAEGYSVSREKKESFPLTVTSAQKNPTAFYLCASSIPQNIQPQHFGDGTRLSIL.

For the CDR3, the DNA is TGTGCCTGGAGGGGGCGGCTGGGGATGGGGAACACTGAAGCTTTCTTT. Its translation is CAWRGRLGMGNTEAFF. The chain uses TRBV30 and TRBJ1-1; a weak D match, TRBD1 (5 bases). Trimming took 3 bases from V and 1 from J, leaving 18 bases between them. In germline, CDR1 is GTSNPN, CDR2 SVGIG (reference sequence). This CDR3 is built from 16 residues.

This clonotype has at least ten counts. The chain has TRBV20-1 and TRBJ2-7, with 7 bases aligning to TRBD1. Germline trimming cut 3 bases from V and 3 bases from J; bases unmatched to any gene: 11. The CDR3 runs 15 residues. CDR1 is DFQATT and CDR2 is SNEGSKA in the germline V gene (reference sequence). Here the CDR3 DNA reads TGCAGTGCTAGTTCGCCGACAGGGTCTGTCTACGAGCAGTACTTC. Its translation: CSASSPTGSVYEQYF.

This clonotype was seen ten or more times. The chain has TRBV5-6 and TRBJ2-3; no reliable D call. V dropped 2 bases and J dropped 7 bases, with 11 bases sitting between them. This CDR3 has 13 amino acids. Germline CDR1 reads SGHDT; CDR2 reads YYEEEE. Here the CDR3 reads CASSFGFRHTQYF. CDR3 nucleotides: TGTGCCAGCAGCTTCGGATTCCGACATACGCAGTATTTT.

There are a few counts of this clonotype. The chain links TRBV6-5 to TRBJ2-5; D might be TRBD2 (7 bases). V gave up 8 bases and J gave up 5 bases, with 15 bases separating them. Germline lookup yields CDR1 MNHEY and CDR2 SVGAGI. The CDR3 runs to 13 residues. The DNA of the CDR3 is TGTGCCAGCTCGAGGGGGGGAGCCGAGACCCAGTACTTC. It specifies CASSRGGAETQYF.

This clonotype was detected only a few times. The V and J genes are TRBV4-3 and TRBJ1-4; 7 bases align to TRBD1. This CDR3 contains 20 residues. J lost 1 base, V lost 0 bases, and 14 bases had no gene match. Per the germline V gene, CDR1 is LGHNA and CDR2 is YSLEER. CDR3 bases: TGCGCCAGCAGCCAAGATCTTGGCAGGGGGTTCTATGGAACTAATGAAAAACTGTTTTTT. Encoded protein: CASSQDLGRGFYGTNEKLFF.

This clonotype showed up many times. The chain recombines TRBV4-3 with TRBJ2-7; TRBD1 is a possible D gene (6 bases). Trimming left V 0 bases short and J 3 bases short, with 15 bases between. Germline assignment: CDR1 LGHNA and CDR2 YSLEER. CDR3 length equals 16 residues. CDR3 nucleotides: TGCGCCAGCAGCCAAGAATCCGCTGGCAGGGGCTACGAGCAGTACTTC. Translated: CASSQESAGRGYEQYF.

This clonotype has ten or more counts. The rearrangement links TRBV10-3 to TRBJ1-1; D remains unclear. Trimming cost V 3 bases and J 8 bases, with 10 bases left between them. The CDR3 runs to 12 residues. Germline loops: CDR1 ENHRY, CDR2 SYGVKD. As DNA, the CDR3 is TGTGCCATCAGTGATGATCAAGGGGAAGCTTTCTTT. This sequence encodes CAISDDQGEAFF.

In its sample, this clonotype was seen a few times. This sequence joins TRBV19 and TRBJ2-3; no clear D. V was pared by 1 base and J by 2 bases, with 13 bases between. Germline loops: CDR1 LNHDA, CDR2 SQIVND (reference sequence). The CDR3 extends over 16 amino acids. The CDR3: CASSIGQVLITDTQYF. In DNA, the CDR3 is TGTGCCAGTAGTATAGGCCAGGTTCTCATCACAGATACGCAGTATTTT.

The table lists this clonotype with many counts. This chain links TRBV4-3 with TRBJ2-7; TRBD2 agrees at 9 bases. V shed 0 bases, J shed 3 bases, and the junction held 9 bases outside the gene matches. CDR1 LGHNA and CDR2 YSLEER come from the germline V gene. There are 17 residues in the CDR3. CDR3 nucleotide sequence: TGCGCCAGCAGCCAAGATGCGGCCAGCGGGGGGTACTACGAGCAGTACTTC. Its protein is CASSQDAASGGYYEQYF.

This clonotype has only a few counts. The gene calls are TRBV6-2 or TRBV6-3 and TRBJ2-6; 7 nucleotides line up with TRBD2. The J segment lost 0 bases and the V segment lost 4 bases, leaving 12 bases of the junction unmatched. Germline loops: CDR1 MNHEY, CDR2 SVGEGT. The CDR3 length is 19 residues. The chain's CDR3 is CASSSYGLGMNSGANVLTF. The DNA for the CDR3 is TGTGCCAGCAGTTCCTACGGACTAGGGATGAACTCTGGGGCCAACGTCCTGACTTTC.

Concerning this clonotype: A read error may be the cause here, since a much bigger clone is one base away. The chain carries TRBV7-9 and TRBJ2-3, with 12 bases matching TRBD2. This CDR3 has 15 residues. The V gene end was trimmed by 7 bases and the J gene end by 8 bases; junction bases not matched to a gene: 10. The germline V gene has CDR1 SEHNR and CDR2 FQNEAQ (reference sequence). The CDR3 is CASTVTSGGPGTQYF. CDR3 DNA: TGTGCCAGCACCGTGACTAGCGGGGGTCCAGGTACGCAGTATTTT.

This clonotype appeared a few times. The rearrangement joins TRBV4-3 to TRBJ2-6; 7 bases are shared with TRBD1. The V segment lost 0 bases and the J segment 0 bases; nucleotides outside the gene matches: 8. The CDR3 runs 19 residues. CDR1 is LGHNA and CDR2 is YSLEER in the germline V gene. The CDR3 DNA is TGCGCCAGCAGCCAAGATCGGACAGGACCTAACTCTGGGGCCAACGTCCTGACTTTC. It specifies CASSQDRTGPNSGANVLTF.

There are a few counts of this clonotype. One junction end does not reproduce the germline sequence, and a read error may be involved. The V call is TRBV5-4, the J call TRBJ2-3, with D perhaps matching TRBD2 (6 bases). This CDR3 is built from 16 residues. Germline loops: CDR1 SGHNT, CDR2 YYREEE (reference sequence). The CDR3 DNA sequence: TGTGCCAGCAGCGAAACCGGGACTCATACGACAGATACGCGGTATTTT. This translates into CASSETGTHTTDTRYF.

The chain joins TRBV19 to TRBJ1-5; D is uncertain. CDR1 and CDR2 from the germline V gene are LNHDA and SQIVND (reference sequence). The CDR3 runs 15 residues. V gave up 5 bases and J gave up 0 bases, with 11 bases separating them. CDR3 sequence: CASSFGHRSNQPQHF. DNA for the CDR3: TGTGCCAGTAGTTTCGGGCACCGTAGCAATCAGCCCCAGCATTTT. Full variable domain (outside the CDR3, taken from reference TRBV19 and TRBJ1-5): DGGITQSPKYLFRKEGQNVTLSCEQNLNHDAMYWYRQDPGQGLRLIYYSQIVNDFQKGDIAEGYSVSREKKESFPLTVTSAQKNPTAFYLCASSFGHRSNQPQHFGDGTRLSIL.

The chain links TRBV6-6 to TRBJ1-1, with 7 bases lining up with TRBD1. CDR1 and CDR2 from the germline V gene are MNHNY and SVGAGI (reference sequence). This CDR3 contains 17 residues. After removal of 0 bases from V and 0 bases from J, the junction contained 7 bases not matched to a gene. In DNA, the CDR3 is TGTGCCAGCAGTTACTCGAAACAGGGGCCGATGAACACTGAAGCTTTCTTT. Translating gives CASSYSKQGPMNTEAFF.

In this sample, this clonotype turned up a few times. This sequence joins TRBV27 and TRBJ1-6; D remains unclear. The CDR3 sequence is 15 residues long. Germline V lookup: CDR1 MNHEY, CDR2 SMNVEV (reference sequence). Trimming left V 5 bases short and J 0 bases short, with 8 bases between. The CDR3 here is CASSPLSSYNSPLHF. CDR3 DNA: TGTGCCAGCAGTCCCCTAAGCTCCTATAATTCACCCCTCCACTTT.

About this clonotype: A much larger clone is a single base away; this may be a read error. The V call is TRBV29-1, the J call TRBJ1-2, with D tentatively TRBD1 (5 bases). The V end was cut by 1 base, the J end by 8 bases, with 17 bases between. The CDR3 loop spans 14 amino acids. The V gene's germline CDR1 is SQVTM and CDR2 ANQGSEA. In DNA form, the CDR3 reads TGCAGCGTTGAAGTACAGGTCTTTCCTTACGGCTACACCTTC. Translating it yields CSVEVQVFPYGYTF. The complete variable domain, with remaining parts taken from reference TRBV29-1 and TRBJ1-2, reads SAVISQKPSRDICQRGTSLTIQCQVDSQVTMMFWYRQQPGQSLTLIATANQGSEATYESGFVIDKFPISRPNLTFSTLTVSNMSPEDSSIYLCSVEVQVFPYGYTFGSGTRLTVV.

This clonotype was observed a few times. V usage is TRBV20-1 and J usage is TRBJ2-7; D not resolved. The CDR3 is 15 residues long. The germline V gene encodes CDR1 DFQATT and CDR2 SNEGSKA (reference sequence). The V end lost 1 base, the J end lost 0 bases, and 13 bases lay between the germline ends. The CDR3 bases are TGCAGTGCTAGAGGGAATAACGCACGCTCCTACGAGCAGTACTTC. Amino acids: CSARGNNARSYEQYF.

In this sample, this clonotype turned up a few times. This chain links TRBV27 with TRBJ2-3; D gene ambiguous. The CDR3 runs 15 residues. V lost 3 bases, J lost 0 bases, and 10 bases lay in between. Looked up from germline, CDR1 is MNHEY and CDR2 is SMNVEV (reference sequence). The DNA for the CDR3 is TGTGCCAGCAGTTTTAAATCGATAAGCACAGATACGCAGTATTTT. It is translated as CASSFKSISTDTQYF.

On this clonotype itself: This may stem from a read error, because a much larger clone lies one nucleotide away. The chain is built from TRBV4-1 and TRBJ2-2; possibly TRBD2 for D (5 bases). CDR3 length: 15 amino acids. CDR1 is MGHRA and CDR2 is YSYEKL in the germline V gene. The CDR3 bases are TGTGCCAGCAGCCAAGAGTCCTCTTACACCGGGGAGCTGCTTTTT. It specifies CASSQESSYTGELLF.

The table lists this clonotype with many counts. The CDR3 bases are TGTGCCATCAGTGAGTCAAGGGATGCCTACGAGCAGTACTTC. Translation: CAISESRDAYEQYF. The chain recombines TRBV10-3 with TRBJ2-7, with D unresolved. Per the germline V gene, CDR1 is ENHRY and CDR2 is SYGVKD. Between the trimmed V and J ends, which lost 0 bases and 2 bases, there was a span of 8 bases. The CDR3 is 14 amino acids.